The clone carrying this T cell receptor beta chain appeared many times. The source of the sample is a study of T-cell reconstitution after alpha-beta-depleted transplantation in children. For TCRbeta, the library was prepared with unique molecular identifiers. TCRdb re-analysed the PCR reads in MiXCR, keeping a single row per CDR3 protein. The sample shows roughly 590,000 distinct CDR3 sequences, approximately 15% of them seen only once. The CDR3 is 13 amino acids. Germline V gene sequence: CDR1 MNHNS, CDR2 SASEGT. The V segment lost 5 bases and the J segment 10 bases; nucleotides outside the gene matches: 5.

The sequence was obtained from a human donor who donated a stem cell graft to a child with acute myeloid leukemia. V and J are TRBV6-1 and TRBJ2-1, with 10 bases matching TRBD2. Here the sequenced sample was PBMCs from the stem cell graft donor, taken from the stem cell graft. CDR3 residues: CASSPLAGVEQFF. For the CDR3, the DNA is TGTGCCAGCAGTCCCCTAGCGGGGGTAGAGCAGTTCTTC.